A single sample gave rise to the 5 T cell receptor beta chains below, sequenced in a study of breast tumors, draining lymph nodes, adjacent tissues. TCRdb independently ran MiXCR on the multiplex PCR reads; one entry per CDR3 protein. The table shows 150,000 to 200,000 distinct CDR3 sequences, with approximately 33% occurring only once. Samples came from axillary lymph nodes draining the breast cancer. The sequenced sample consisted of axillary lymph node tissue. The receptors come from a female donor with breast cancer. Some clones in this sample may be carry-over from other donors' samples.

At least ten counts were recorded for this clonotype. Lacking the conserved final phenylalanine or tryptophan, this CDR3 likely reflects a read error. The rearrangement joins TRBV29-1 to TRBJ2-7; D is ambiguous. The ends were cut back, 8 bases at V and 3 bases at J, with 14 bases in the middle. The CDR3 sequence is 12 residues long. Germline V gives CDR1 SQVTM, CDR2 ANQGSEA. Written as DNA, the CDR3 is TGCAGCACAGCTGACTCCATCTACGAGCAGTACTGC. As protein: CSTADSIYEQYC.

This clonotype was seen repeatedly, ten times or more. The J gene is TRBJ1-2, the V gene TRBV4-2, with D possibly matching TRBD1 (5 bases). Trimming took off 4 bases at V and 5 bases at J, with 23 bases between the two ends. The CDR3 length is 17 residues. Germline loops: CDR1 LGHNA, CDR2 YNFKEQ. CDR3 sequence (DNA): TGTGCCAGCAGCCCCCACCCGGGCCTACAGGACTATTATGGCTACACCTTC. Translated, it gives CASSPHPGLQDYYGYTF.

V is TRBV19 and J is TRBJ1-4; D gene unclear. The CDR3 spans 17 residues. CDR1 and CDR2 (germline): LNHDA, SQIVND (reference sequence). Trimming pared 5 bases from V and 5 bases from J, leaving 21 bases between. The CDR3 loop reads CASSSAGGSSYNEKLFF. The CDR3 DNA is TGTGCCAGTAGTTCCGCGGGCGGTAGCTCCTACAATGAAAAACTGTTTTTT.

The V call is TRBV25-1, the J call TRBJ1-4; 8 nucleotides line up with TRBD1. The CDR3 is 16 amino acids. Trimming cost V 3 bases and J 7 bases; bases outside gene matches: 10. The germline gives CDR1 MGHDK, CDR2 SYGVNS. The CDR3 region is CASSDSTGAHGEKLFF. CDR3 DNA: TGTGCCAGCAGTGATTCGACAGGGGCGCACGGTGAAAAACTGTTTTTT.

In its sample, this clonotype was seen a few times. The genes are TRBV6-2 or TRBV6-3 and TRBJ1-6, with TRBD1 identical over 9 bases. V shed 5 bases, J shed 8 bases, and the junction held 10 bases outside the gene matches. The CDR3 is 16 residues long. Germline V CDR1 and CDR2: MNHEY, SVGEGT. CDR3 in amino acids: CASSHGPGQGHSPLHF. CDR3 coding DNA: TGTGCCAGCAGTCACGGCCCGGGACAGGGCCATTCACCCCTCCACTTT.